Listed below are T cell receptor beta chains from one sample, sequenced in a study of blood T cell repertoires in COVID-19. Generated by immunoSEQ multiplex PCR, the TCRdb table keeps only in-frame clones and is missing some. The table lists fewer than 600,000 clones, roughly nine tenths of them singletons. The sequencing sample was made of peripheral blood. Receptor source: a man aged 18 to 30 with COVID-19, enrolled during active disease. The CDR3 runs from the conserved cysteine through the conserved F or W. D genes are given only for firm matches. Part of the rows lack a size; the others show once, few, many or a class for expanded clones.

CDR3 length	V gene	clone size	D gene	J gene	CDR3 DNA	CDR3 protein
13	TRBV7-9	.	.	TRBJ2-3	TGTGCCAGCAGCCGCGGGATCACAGATACGCAGTATTTT	CASSRGITDTQYF
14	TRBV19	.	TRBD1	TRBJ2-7	TGTGCCAGTAGTTTTGGACAGGGCCTCTACGAGCAGTACTTC	CASSFGQGLYEQYF
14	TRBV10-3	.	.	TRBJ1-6	TGTGCCATCGGTTTAGACAGGAATAATTCACCCCTCCACTTT	CAIGLDRNNSPLHF
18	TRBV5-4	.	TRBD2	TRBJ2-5	TGTGCCAGCAGCTTGGGGGGTACTAGCGGGGCGTACCAAGAGACCCAGTACTTC	CASSLGGTSGAYQETQYF
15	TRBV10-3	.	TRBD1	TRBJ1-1	TGTGCCATCAGCGCGCGACAGGGGGGCAGGACTGAAGCTTTCTTT	CAISARQGGRTEAFF
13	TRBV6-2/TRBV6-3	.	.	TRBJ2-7	TGTGCCAGCAGTTACGGGGGGTTCCACGAGCAGTACTTC	CASSYGGFHEQYF
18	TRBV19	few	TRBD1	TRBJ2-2	TGTGCCAGTAACCACCGGACAGGGGGATTGTCGAACACCGGGGAGCTGTTTTTT	CASNHRTGGLSNTGELFF
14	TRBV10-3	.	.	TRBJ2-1	TGTGCCATCAGATGGGGGGACTCCTACAATGAGCAGTTCTTC	CAIRWGDSYNEQFF
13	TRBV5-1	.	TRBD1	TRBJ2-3	TGCGCCAGCAGCTGGACAGGGCAAGATACGCAGTATTTT	CASSWTGQDTQYF
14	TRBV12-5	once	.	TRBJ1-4	TGTGCTAGTGCTCTCGGAGGGGAGAATGAAAAACTGTTTTTT	CASALGGENEKLFF
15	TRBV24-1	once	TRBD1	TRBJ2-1	TGTGCCACCAGTGATGGGGACAGGGTGGCCAATGAGCAGTTCTTC	CATSDGDRVANEQFF
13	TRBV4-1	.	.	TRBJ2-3	TGCGCCAGCAGCACCGGGGACACAGATACGCAGTATTTT	CASSTGDTDTQYF
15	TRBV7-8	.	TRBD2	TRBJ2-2	TGTGCCAGCAGCTTACTAGCGGCGGGGACCGGGGAGCTGTTTTTT	CASSLLAAGTGELFF
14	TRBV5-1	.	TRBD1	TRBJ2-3	TGCGCCAGCAGTTCCGACAGGGGCACAGATACGCAGTATTTT	CASSSDRGTDTQYF
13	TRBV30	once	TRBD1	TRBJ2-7	TGTGCCTGGGACAGGGGGCGAATCTACGAGCAGTACTTC	CAWDRGRIYEQYF
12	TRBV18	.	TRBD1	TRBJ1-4	TGTGCCAGCTCACCCCACAGGGGTAAACTGTTTTTT	CASSPHRGKLFF
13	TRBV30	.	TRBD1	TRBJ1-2	TGTGCCTGGAGAGGGACAGAATCTTATGGCTACACCTTC	CAWRGTESYGYTF
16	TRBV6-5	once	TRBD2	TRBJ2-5	TGTGCCAGCAGTTACTCAAGCGGGAGAGTATCAGAGACCCAGTACTTC	CASSYSSGRVSETQYF
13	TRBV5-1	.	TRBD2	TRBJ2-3	TGCGCCAGCAGCCCGGGGACTAGAGATACGCAGTATTTT	CASSPGTRDTQYF
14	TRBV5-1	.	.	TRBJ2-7	TGCGCCAGCAGCTTCAGCGCAGCCTCCTACGAGCAGTACTTC	CASSFSAASYEQYF
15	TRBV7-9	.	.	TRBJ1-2	TGTGCCAGCAGCTTAGTTGGGGCGCGTAGCTATGGCTACACCTTC	CASSLVGARSYGYTF
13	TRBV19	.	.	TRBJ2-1	TGTGCCAGTATTCCGGGGGTCTACAATGAGCAGTTCTTC	CASIPGVYNEQFF
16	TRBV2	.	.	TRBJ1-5	TGTGCCAGCAGTGAAGCCCCACGGGGTAGCAATCAGCCCCAGCATTTT	CASSEAPRGSNQPQHF
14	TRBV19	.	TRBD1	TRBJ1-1	TGTGCCAGTCGGCACAGGGGGCTGGGCACTGAAGCTTTCTTT	CASRHRGLGTEAFF
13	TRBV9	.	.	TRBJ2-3	TGTGCCAGCAGCGTAGATATAGCGGATACGCAGTATTTT	CASSVDIADTQYF
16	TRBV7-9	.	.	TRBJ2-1	TGTGCCAGCAGCCCTCCCCGGGGAAGCTCCTACAATGAGCAGTTCTTC	CASSPPRGSSYNEQFF
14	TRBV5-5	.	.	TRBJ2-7	TGTGCCAGCAGCTCGACTCTCAGCTCCTACGAGCAGTACTTC	CASSSTLSSYEQYF
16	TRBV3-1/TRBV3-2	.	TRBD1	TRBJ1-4	TGTGCCAGCAGCCACCACGACAGGGCAACTAATGAAAAACTGTTTTTT	CASSHHDRATNEKLFF
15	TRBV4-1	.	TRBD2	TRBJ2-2	TGCGCCAGCACATGGCTAGCGGGAGTTAACGGGGAGCTGTTTTTT	CASTWLAGVNGELFF
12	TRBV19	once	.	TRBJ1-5	TGTGCCAGTATGGGAGGGAATCAGCCCCAGCATTTT	CASMGGNQPQHF
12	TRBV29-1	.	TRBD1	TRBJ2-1	TGCAGCGTACCGACAGGGCGTAATGAGCAGTTCTTC	CSVPTGRNEQFF